Below, 16 T cell receptor beta chains from the same sample are listed, as sequenced in a study of blood T cell repertoires in COVID-19. Clones were sequenced by immunoSEQ multiplex PCR, and TCRdb holds only the in-frame ones, with some missing. The sample gives about 110,000 clones, 65% to 80% of which show up once; about 1.8% is in the top ten. Sequencing was performed on peripheral blood. The receptors were sampled from a woman aged 35 to 49 with acute or convalescent COVID-19.

The chain recombines TRBV5-6 with TRBJ2-3; no clear D gene. V shed 4 bases and J shed 0 bases, with 12 bases lying between them. CDR3 length: 15 amino acids. Germline V gives CDR1 SGHDT, CDR2 YYEEEE. The CDR3 DNA reads as TGTGCCAGCAGCCCTGAGATCTCTAGCACAGATACGCAGTATTTT. The encoded protein is CASSPEISSTDTQYF. Supplemented by reference TRBV5-6 and TRBJ2-3, the full variable domain reads DAGVTQSPTHLIKTRGQQVTLRCSPKSGHDTVSWYQQALGQGPQFIFQYYEEEERQRGNFPDRFSGHQFPNYSSELNVNALLLGDSALYLCASSPEISSTDTQYFGPGTRLTVL.

The chain carries TRBV6-1 and TRBJ1-6, with D possibly matching TRBD1 (5 bases). The CDR3 has 17 amino acids. The germline V gene has CDR1 MNHNS and CDR2 SASEGT. V shed 2 bases and J shed 2 bases, with 13 bases lying between them. The CDR3 region has the DNA TGTGCCAGCAGTGAAACAAGGGGCAGCGCCTATAATTCACCCCTCCACTTT. Its translation is CASSETRGSAYNSPLHF.

The V gene is TRBV10-2, the J gene TRBJ2-7; D unresolved. The CDR3 contains 11 residues. The V gene's germline CDR1 is WSHSY and CDR2 SAAADI. V was cut by 6 bases and J by 5 bases, with 8 bases left in between. The CDR3 here is CASSNSDEQYF. The CDR3 DNA sequence: TGCGCCAGCAGCAATAGTGACGAGCAGTACTTC.

V and J are TRBV28 and TRBJ2-3; 11 bases are shared with TRBD2. Germline assignment: CDR1 MDHEN and CDR2 SYDVKM. The CDR3 length is 14 residues. J gave up 1 base and V 6 bases, and 0 bases lay outside the gene matches. For the CDR3, the DNA is TGTGCCAGCAGACTAGCGGGGGGCACAGATACGCAGTATTTT. It is translated as CASRLAGGTDTQYF.

This clone was seen many times. This chain connects TRBV15 to TRBJ1-4, with TRBD1 matching 10 bases. The CDR3 extends over 16 amino acids. Per the germline V gene, CDR1 is LNHNV and CDR2 is YYDKDF (reference sequence). Trimming at V came to 4 bases and at J to 6 bases, leaving 8 bases not matched to a gene. The CDR3 DNA follows: TGTGCCACCAGCAAAGAAGGGGGGACAGGGGATGAAAAACTGTTTTTT. It specifies CATSKEGGTGDEKLFF. Combining the CDR3 with reference TRBV15 and TRBJ1-4 gives the whole variable domain DAMVIQNPRYQVTQFGKPVTLSCSQTLNHNVMYWYQQKSSQAPKLLFHYYDKDFNNEADTPDNFQSRRPNTSFCFLDIRSPGLGDTAMYLCATSKEGGTGDEKLFFGSGTQLSVL.

J is TRBJ1-5 and V is TRBV12-5; a weak D match, TRBD1 (5 bases). The germline V gene encodes CDR1 LGHNT and CDR2 FRNRAP. The V and J ends lost 5 bases and 4 bases respectively, with 18 bases between them. The length of the CDR3 is 16 residues. CDR3 in amino acids: CASGDPPGEWNQPQHF. In nucleotides, the CDR3 is TGTGCTAGTGGTGACCCCCCGGGGGAATGGAATCAGCCCCAGCATTTT.

J is TRBJ2-2 and V is TRBV4-3; 15 positions agree with TRBD2. Germline values: CDR1 LGHNA, CDR2 YSLEER. The J segment lost 7 bases and the V segment lost 3 bases, leaving 9 bases of the junction unmatched. This CDR3 comprises 18 residues. The CDR3 nucleotides read TGCGCCAGCAGCCATCTGGGACTAGCGGGGGGCCTGGACGGGGAGCTGTTTTTT. This translates into CASSHLGLAGGLDGELFF.

The gene calls are TRBV7-2 and TRBJ1-2; 7 bases fit TRBD1. Losses at the gene ends were 5 bases for V and 3 bases for J; bases not matched to a gene: 6. CDR1 and CDR2 from the germline V gene are SGHTA and FQGNSA. The CDR3 contains 14 residues. CDR3 sequence reads: CASSAGTEYYGYTF. The CDR3 DNA follows: TGTGCCAGCAGCGCCGGGACAGAGTACTATGGCTACACCTTC.

This clone occurred once. J is TRBJ2-1 and V is TRBV18; the match to TRBD2 covers 8 bases. The germline V gene has CDR1 KGHSH and CDR2 LQKENI. There are 16 residues in the CDR3. Trimming removed 0 bases from V and 7 bases from J; junction bases left unmatched: 8. CDR3 amino acids: CASSPPVLAATNEQFF. CDR3 sequence (DNA): TGTGCCAGCTCACCACCGGTACTAGCGGCGACTAATGAGCAGTTCTTC.

This rearrangement joins TRBV11-2 to TRBJ2-5; D is uncertain. Per the germline V gene, CDR1 is SGHAT and CDR2 is FQNNGV. Trimming left V 1 base short and J 3 bases short, with 6 bases between. The CDR3 has 13 amino acids. The chain's CDR3 is CASSLGREETQYF. The DNA for the CDR3 is TGTGCCAGCAGCTTAGGAAGAGAAGAGACCCAGTACTTC.

V is TRBV19 and J is TRBJ1-2; D is possibly TRBD1 (6 bases). Germline V gene data show CDR1 as LNHDA and CDR2 as SQIVND (reference sequence). The CDR3 is 15 residues long. Trimming shortened V by 5 bases and J by 2 bases, and 15 bases separated the two germline ends. DNA for the CDR3: TGTGCCAGTAGTTCTACACTCAGGGGAAACTATGGCTACACCTTC. This gives the protein CASSSTLRGNYGYTF.

The CDR3 sequence is CASSLDARGEQFF. The CDR3 nucleotides are TGTGCCAGCAGCTTAGACGCTAGGGGTGAGCAGTTCTTC. The chain employs TRBV7-6 and TRBJ2-1; tentatively, D is TRBD1 (5 bases). The CDR3 covers 13 residues. Germline V lookup: CDR1 SGHVS, CDR2 FNYEAQ. Trimming took off 1 base at V and 9 bases at J, with 10 bases between the two ends.

Concerning this clone itself: Other DNA sequences in the sample encode the same CDR3. V is TRBV12-3 or TRBV12-4 and J is TRBJ1-2; weak D call: TRBD1 (6 bases). V gave up 2 bases and J gave up 5 bases, with 9 bases separating them. The CDR3 runs 13 residues. In nucleotides, the CDR3 is TGTGCCAGCAGTTTATCAGGGGATTATGGCTACACCTTC. Its translation: CASSLSGDYGYTF.

The CDR3 coding sequence is TGTGCCAGCAACCCAGGGGCAGGGGGAAACCAAGAGACCCAGTACTTC. Protein: CASNPGAGGNQETQYF. The J gene is TRBJ2-5, the V gene TRBV27; 7 bases map to TRBD1. Trimming took 7 bases from V and 0 from J; bases not matched to a gene: 11. CDR1 and CDR2 (germline): MNHEY, SMNVEV (reference sequence). This CDR3 has 16 amino acids.

The chain links TRBV6-5 to TRBJ2-7; D gene ambiguous. The length of the CDR3 is 13 residues. Trimming took off 8 bases at V and 4 bases at J, with 15 bases between the two ends. Germline CDR1 is MNHEY and CDR2 is SVGAGI. The CDR3 spells CASRFNRAYEQYF. The CDR3 DNA reads as TGTGCCAGCCGTTTTAACAGAGCATACGAGCAGTACTTC.

V usage is TRBV5-1 and J usage is TRBJ2-7; 7 nucleotides match TRBD1. The CDR3 contains 13 residues. Germline values: CDR1 SGHRS, CDR2 YFSETQ. V lost 6 bases to trimming and J lost 2 bases; unmatched junction nucleotides: 5. The chain's CDR3 is CASNRDSTYEQYF. The CDR3 DNA is TGCGCCAGCAACCGGGACAGTACCTACGAGCAGTACTTC.